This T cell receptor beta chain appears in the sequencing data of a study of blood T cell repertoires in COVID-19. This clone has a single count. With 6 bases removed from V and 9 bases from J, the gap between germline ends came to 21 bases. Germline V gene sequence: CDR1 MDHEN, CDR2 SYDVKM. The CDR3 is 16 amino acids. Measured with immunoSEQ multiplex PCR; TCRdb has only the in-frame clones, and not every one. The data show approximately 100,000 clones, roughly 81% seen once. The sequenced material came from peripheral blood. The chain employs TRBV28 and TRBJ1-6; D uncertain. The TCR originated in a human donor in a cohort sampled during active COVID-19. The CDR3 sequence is CASRSRVSSFGSPLHF. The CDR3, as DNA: TGTGCCAGCAGATCTAGAGTATCCTCCTTTGGTTCACCCCTCCACTTT.